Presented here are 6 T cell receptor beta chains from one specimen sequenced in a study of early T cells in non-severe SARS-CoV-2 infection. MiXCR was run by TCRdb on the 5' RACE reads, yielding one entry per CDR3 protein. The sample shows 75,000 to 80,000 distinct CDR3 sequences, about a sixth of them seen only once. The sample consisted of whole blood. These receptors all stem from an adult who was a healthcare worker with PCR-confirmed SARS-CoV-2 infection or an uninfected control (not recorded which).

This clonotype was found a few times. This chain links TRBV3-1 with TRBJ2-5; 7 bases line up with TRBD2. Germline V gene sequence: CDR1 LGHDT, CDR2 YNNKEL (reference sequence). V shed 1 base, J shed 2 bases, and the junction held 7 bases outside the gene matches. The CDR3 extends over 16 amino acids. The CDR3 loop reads CASSQARTSNQETQYF. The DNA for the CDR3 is TGTGCCAGCAGCCAAGCTCGGACTAGTAATCAAGAGACCCAGTACTTC.

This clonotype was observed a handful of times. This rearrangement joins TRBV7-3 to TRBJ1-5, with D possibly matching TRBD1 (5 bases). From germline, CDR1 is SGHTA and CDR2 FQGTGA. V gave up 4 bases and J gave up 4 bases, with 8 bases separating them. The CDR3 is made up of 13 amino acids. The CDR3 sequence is CASSWGINQPQHF. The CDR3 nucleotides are TGTGCCAGCAGCTGGGGGATAAATCAGCCCCAGCATTTT.

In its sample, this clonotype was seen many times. The CDR3 is CAWKWTGENTIYF. The CDR3 DNA reads as TGTGCCTGGAAGTGGACCGGGGAAAACACCATATATTTT. The chain uses TRBV30 and TRBJ1-3, with unresolved D. Germline CDR1 is GTSNPN and CDR2 is SVGIG (reference sequence). The ends were cut back, 4 bases at V and 6 bases at J, with 13 bases in the middle. CDR3 length equals 13 residues.

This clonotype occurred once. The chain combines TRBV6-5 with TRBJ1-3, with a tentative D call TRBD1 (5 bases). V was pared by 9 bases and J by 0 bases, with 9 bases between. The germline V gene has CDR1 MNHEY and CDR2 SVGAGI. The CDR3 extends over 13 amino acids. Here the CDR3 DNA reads TGTGCCAGGGGCAGGGACTCTGGAAACACCATATATTTT. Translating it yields CARGRDSGNTIYF.

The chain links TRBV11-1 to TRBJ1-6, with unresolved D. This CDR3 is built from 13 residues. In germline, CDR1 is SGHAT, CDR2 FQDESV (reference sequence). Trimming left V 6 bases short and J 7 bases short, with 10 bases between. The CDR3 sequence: CASRQTLNSPLHF. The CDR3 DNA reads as TGTGCCAGCAGACAAACCCTGAATTCACCCCTCCACTTT.

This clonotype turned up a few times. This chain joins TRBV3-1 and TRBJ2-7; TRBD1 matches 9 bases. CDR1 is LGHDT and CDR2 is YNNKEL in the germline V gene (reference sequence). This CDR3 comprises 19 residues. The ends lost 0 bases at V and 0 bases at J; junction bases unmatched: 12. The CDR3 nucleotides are TGTGCCAGCAGCCAAGACCGCCACTCGGGACAGGGTTCCTCCTACGAGCAGTACTTC. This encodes CASSQDRHSGQGSSYEQYF.